This T cell receptor beta chain was captured by sequencing in a study of human T cells and chemical hapten exposure (dated by TCRdb to the early 2020s). Regarding the complete study: The libraries were sequenced as a pool, and the TCR yield per sample differed mostly because of small variations in library volumes within the pool. This study followed changes in the peripheral blood TCR repertoire in vivo during primary and secondary sensitization of alopecia patients to the hapten diphenylcyclopropenone (DPC). Both TCR alpha and TCR beta chains were sequenced from each blood RNA sample. What the work shows at the level of the full study, not this receptor alone: After repeated subsampling, changes were observed in the strength of the expansion versus patch-test correlation and in the threshold at which the correlation became significant. DPC sensitization did not change the number of TCRs with a frequency above 1 in 1000, and there was no evidence of changes in global repertoire structure.

Comment on this clonotype: What antigen it recognizes has not been identified. Per-base qualities were not stored, and no clone one base away is much larger.

The germline V gene supplies CDR1 SGHTA and CDR2 FQGNSA. The CDR3 runs 15 residues from the cysteine to the phenylalanine. Solely the CDR3 DNA is kept, with 45 bases framed from the first base. V gives up 0 bases and J gives up 7 bases, and the segment between their germline ends measures 13 bases. The time point label, read with the paper, signifies: healthy volunteer bleed at 2 weeks. Unfractionated whole blood was collected in Tempus Blood RNA tubes, and total RNA was extracted from that blood. About 5 healthy volunteers were used as TCR sequencing controls and were bled at day 0, 2 weeks and 6 weeks. Receptors were amplified or captured by RACE. This sample was sequenced with a NextSeq 500. During library preparation, unique molecular identifiers were attached to individual cDNA molecules so that TCRs could be counted quantitatively and reproducibly. For the original study's pipeline: The median number of TCRs per sample was over 85,000, ranging from roughly 23,224 to 690,600. V, J and CDR3 annotation of the TCR reads was carried out using the Decombinator software suite. Every sample was subsampled to the same number of TCRs (28,000) for the PS versus PT1 abundance plots. TCRs were defined as expanded if absent before sensitization and observed at least eight times at the 2-week time point. The public sequencing data were trimmed at Q25 with fastp and processed into clonotypes with MiXCR by TCRdb, which kept only in-frame beta chains. Identical CDR3 protein sequences are pooled into one entry, listed with their most common genes and DNA. The V and J calls reflect TCRdb's pipeline rather than the authors' work. In this sample the table shows more than 70,000 distinct CDR3 sequences, about 8.6% of which occur a single time. Of the sample, approximately 2.8% falls within the top ten clones.

The sample consisted of whole blood. The rearrangement combines TRBV7-2 with TRBJ2-1, with the D gene not confidently named. The receptor was isolated from a female donor in good health. Some clones in this sample may be carry-over from other donors' samples. The CDR3 protein: CASSLAGRSGNEQFF. In nucleotides, the sequence is TGTGCCAGCAGCTTAGCTGGTAGGTCCGGGAATGAGCAGTTCTTC.